A selection of T cell receptor beta chains follows, all from one sample in a study of regulatory T cells in long-lasting Graves disease. TCRdb analysed the multiplex PCR reads with MiXCR anew, one entry per CDR3 protein. Of about 540,000 distinct CDR3 sequences in the sample, about 13% were seen once. These same data were also listed under a study on T cells in Graves' hyperthyroidism and ophthalmopathy.

This material consisted of peripheral blood mononuclear cells (PBMCs), taken at new diagnosis, from a patient treated with antithyroid drugs. The receptors shown here come from a man in his thirties or forties with Graves disease. The CDR3 runs from the conserved cysteine through the conserved F or W. A D gene is named only where the DNA matches it firmly. Clone size appears in some rows only: once, few, many, or a class for an expanded clone.

NA	NA	TRBJ2-3	TRBV5-6	TGTGCCAGCAGCTCGGACCCTCACGCAAAGGATACGCAGTATTTT	CASSSDPHAKDTQYF
many	TRBD2	TRBJ2-1	TRBV12-3/TRBV12-4	TGTGCCAGCAGTTTTATAGTTACTAGCGGGAGAAGAAATGAGCAGTTCTTC	CASSFIVTSGRRNEQFF
many	TRBD1	TRBJ2-7	TRBV20-1	TGCAGTGCTCGGGGACAGGGCTACGAGCAGTACTTC	CSARGQGYEQYF
many	NA	TRBJ2-4	TRBV20-1	TGCAGTGCTTTTCGGCAGGTGATTTCCAAAAACATTCAGTACTTC	CSAFRQVISKNIQYF
NA	NA	TRBJ2-7	TRBV13	TGTGCCAGCAGCTTTCAGCGGCCCTATAACTACGAGCAGTACTTC	CASSFQRPYNYEQYF
NA	TRBD2	TRBJ2-1	TRBV5-4	TGTGCCAGCAGCCCCTCTAGCGGGAGCTCCTACAATGAGCAGTTCTTC	CASSPSSGSSYNEQFF
many	NA	TRBJ2-7	TRBV2	TGTGCCAGCAGTTGGACCAGGACCGACGAGCAGTACTTC	CASSWTRTDEQYF
many	NA	TRBJ1-2	TRBV2	TGTGCCAGCAGGGAGAAACTCTATGGCTACACCTTC	CASREKLYGYTF
few	NA	TRBJ1-2	TRBV20-1	TGCAGTGCAAATACAGGGCCCAGTGGCTACACCTTC	CSANTGPSGYTF
many	NA	TRBJ2-5	TRBV20-1	TGCAGTGCTAGAGATCTGAACGGGGAAACCCAGTACTTC	CSARDLNGETQYF
many	TRBD2	TRBJ2-1	TRBV20-1	TGCAGTGCGGAGACTAGCGGGATTAGTGAGCAGTTCTTC	CSAETSGISEQFF
many	TRBD1	TRBJ1-5	TRBV7-8	TGTGCCAGCAGCCGCGACAGGGTGGGGTATAGCAATCAGCCCCAGCATTTT	CASSRDRVGYSNQPQHF
few	NA	TRBJ2-7	TRBV20-1	TGCAGTGCTAGTATTCCGGGGGCTAGCGGAGAGCAGTACTTC	CSASIPGASGEQYF
few	NA	TRBJ1-2	TRBV20-1	TGCAGTGCTCAGAACGGACGGCGGGGTGGCTACACCTTC	CSAQNGRRGGYTF
NA	NA	TRBJ1-2	TRBV5-5	TGTGCCAGCAGCTTAACAAGCACAGGGTCGAATGGCTACACCTTC	CASSLTSTGSNGYTF
NA	NA	TRBJ1-5	TRBV24-1	TGTGCCACCAGTGATTCCGGCCAGCCCCAGCATTTT	CATSDSGQPQHF
few	NA	TRBJ2-2	TRBV4-1	TGCGCCAGCAGCACTCAGATAACCGGGGAGCTGTTTTTT	CASSTQITGELFF
few	TRBD2	TRBJ2-5	TRBV4-2	TGTGCCAGCAGCTCCGGACTAGCTCGTTCAGAGACCCAGTACTTC	CASSSGLARSETQYF
many	NA	TRBJ2-7	TRBV2	TGTGCCAGCAGTGAGCTAGTAGAGCAGTACTTC	CASSELVEQYF
many	NA	TRBJ2-1	TRBV6-1	TGTGCCAGCAGCATCGGGTTTAACAATGAGCAGTTCTTC	CASSIGFNNEQFF
once	TRBD2	TRBJ2-1	TRBV7-6	TGTGCCAGCAGCCGGGTGATAGCGGGCTCGGGTGAGCAGTTCTTC	CASSRVIAGSGEQFF
many	NA	TRBJ2-3	TRBV28	TGTGCCAGCGCGCTACTCACAGATACGCAGTATTTT	CASALLTDTQYF
NA	TRBD1	TRBJ1-1	TRBV5-1	TGCGCCAGCAGCTTGCTCCCGGGACAGCTGAACGCTGAAGCTTTCTTT	CASSLLPGQLNAEAFF